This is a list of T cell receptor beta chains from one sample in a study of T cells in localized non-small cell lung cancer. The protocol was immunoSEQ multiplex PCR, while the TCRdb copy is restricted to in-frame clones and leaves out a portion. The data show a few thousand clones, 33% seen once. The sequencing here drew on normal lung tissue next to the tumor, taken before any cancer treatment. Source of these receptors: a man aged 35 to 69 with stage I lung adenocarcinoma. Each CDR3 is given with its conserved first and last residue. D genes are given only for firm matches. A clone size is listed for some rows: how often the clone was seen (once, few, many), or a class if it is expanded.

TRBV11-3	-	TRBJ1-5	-	TGTGCCAGCAGCTCCCTTGGGCTTACCAATCAGCCCCAGCATTTT	CASSSLGLTNQPQHF
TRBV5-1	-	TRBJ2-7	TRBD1	TGCGCCAGCAGCGCGTCACAGGGGGTTGATGCCTACGAGCAGTACTTC	CASSASQGVDAYEQYF
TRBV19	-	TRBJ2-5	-	TGTGCCAGTACCCCTGCCCCGGGGACGGGAGCAGAGACCCAGTACTTC	CASTPAPGTGAETQYF
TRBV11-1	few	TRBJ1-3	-	TGTGCCAGCAGCTTAGCAGTCTCTGGAAACACCATATATTTT	CASSLAVSGNTIYF
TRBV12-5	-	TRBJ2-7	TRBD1	TGTGCTAGTGGTATCGGGACAGGGTACAACGAGCAGTACTTC	CASGIGTGYNEQYF
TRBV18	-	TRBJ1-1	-	TGTGCCAGCTCACCACCGGTGGAGTTGCACACTGAAGCTTTCTTT	CASSPPVELHTEAFF
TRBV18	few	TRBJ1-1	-	TGTGCCAGCTCACCACCGGAGGCCGGGGGCACTGAAGCTTTCTTT	CASSPPEAGGTEAFF
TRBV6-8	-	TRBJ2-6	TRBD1	TGTGCCATCAGGACAGGGGAGGGGGCCAACGTCCTGACTTTC	CAIRTGEGANVLTF
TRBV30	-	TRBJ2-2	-	TGTGCCTGGAGTAAGGACGGCACGAACACCGGGGAGCTGTTTTTT	CAWSKDGTNTGELFF
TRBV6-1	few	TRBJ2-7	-	TGTGCCAGCAGTGAAAGTAGCTCCTACGAGCAGTACTTC	CASSESSSYEQYF
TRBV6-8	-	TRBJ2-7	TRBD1	TGTGCCAGCAGTAACGTCCGGGACAGGGCCTACGAGCAGTACTTC	CASSNVRDRAYEQYF
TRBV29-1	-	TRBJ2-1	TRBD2	TGCAGCGTCGTCGGCGGACTAGCATCTTACAATGAGCAGTTCTTC	CSVVGGLASYNEQFF
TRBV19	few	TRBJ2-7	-	TGTGCCAGTACCGGACAGGCGGGATACGAGCAGTACTTC	CASTGQAGYEQYF
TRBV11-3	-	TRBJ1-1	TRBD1	TGTGCCAGCAGCGCAAACAGGGGTGCCACTGAAGCTTTCTTT	CASSANRGATEAFF
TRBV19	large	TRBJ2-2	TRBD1	TGTGCCAGTACCCCTGGGACAGGGTGGAACGGGGAGCTGTTTTTT	CASTPGTGWNGELFF
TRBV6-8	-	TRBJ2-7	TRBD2	TGTGCCAGCAGCCGGACTAGCGGGGAGTCCTACGAGCAGTACTTC	CASSRTSGESYEQYF
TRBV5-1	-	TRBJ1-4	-	TGCGCCAGCAGCTTGGCCGGGTTGGCTAATGAAAAACTGTTTTTT	CASSLAGLANEKLFF
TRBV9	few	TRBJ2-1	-	TGTGCCAGCAGTAAGAAATCCGGGACCGGAAAATACAATGAGCAGTTCTTC	CASSKKSGTGKYNEQFF
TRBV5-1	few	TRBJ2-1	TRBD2	TGCGCCAGCAGCGCCGTCAGCGGGGGAGGGAATGAGCAGTTCTTC	CASSAVSGGGNEQFF
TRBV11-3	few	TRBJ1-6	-	TGTGCCAGCAGCCCCCGAACTGGGGGCAATTCACCCCTCCACTTT	CASSPRTGGNSPLHF
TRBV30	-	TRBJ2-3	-	TGTGCCTGGAGTGTAGATAGCCTACAGGGAGCAGATACGCAGTATTTT	CAWSVDSLQGADTQYF
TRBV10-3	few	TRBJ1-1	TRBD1	TGTGCCATCAGTGAGGGGACAGGGTGGGAAACTGAAGCTTTCTTT	CAISEGTGWETEAFF
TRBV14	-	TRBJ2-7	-	TGTGCCAGCAGCCGACAAATGGGTAGGACCTACGAGCAGTACTTC	CASSRQMGRTYEQYF
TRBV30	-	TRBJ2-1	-	TGTGCCTGGAGTGTACGGGGGACAGTTGGCAATGAGCAGTTCTTC	CAWSVRGTVGNEQFF
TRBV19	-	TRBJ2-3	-	TGTGCCAGTAGTATGCTGTCCCCAGATACGCAGTATTTT	CASSMLSPDTQYF
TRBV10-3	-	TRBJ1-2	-	TGTGCCATCAGTGAGACAGCAAACTATGGCTACACCTTC	CAISETANYGYTF
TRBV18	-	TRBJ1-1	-	TGTGCCAGCTCACAGAAGAACACTGAAGCTTTCTTT	CASSQKNTEAFF
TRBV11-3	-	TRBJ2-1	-	TGTGCCAGCAGCCCCCGTGGGCCCCGGGGCAATGAGCAGTTCTTC	CASSPRGPRGNEQFF
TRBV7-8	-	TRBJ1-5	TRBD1	TGTGCCAGCAGCCGTCTAAACAGGGGAAGCAATCAGCCCCAGCATTTT	CASSRLNRGSNQPQHF
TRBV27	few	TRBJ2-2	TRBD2	TGTGCCAGCAGTTTATACGGAAGCGGGGCCGGGGAGCTGTTTTTT	CASSLYGSGAGELFF
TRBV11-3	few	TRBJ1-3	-	TGTGCCAGCAGCCGCCGCGGCTCAGGGTCCGGAAACACCATATATTTT	CASSRRGSGSGNTIYF
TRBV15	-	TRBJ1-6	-	TGTGCCACCAGCAGAGATACAGGGCTGAGTTCACCCCTCCACTTT	CATSRDTGLSSPLHF
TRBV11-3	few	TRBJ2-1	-	TGTGCCAGCAGCGGTTCGCGCAGTGTCAATGAGCAGTTCTTC	CASSGSRSVNEQFF
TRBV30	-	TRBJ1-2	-	TGTGCCAGCGAGGTGAACTATGGCTACACCTTC	CASEVNYGYTF
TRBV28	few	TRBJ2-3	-	TGTGCCAGCAGTTTTCGGAGAAGAGATACGCAGTATTTT	CASSFRRRDTQYF
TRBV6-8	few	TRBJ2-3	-	TGTGCCAGCAGTTCCTTATTAGGTGATACGCAGTATTTT	CASSSLLGDTQYF
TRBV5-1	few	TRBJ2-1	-	TGCGCCAGCAGCTCAAGCTTCAGCTCCTACAATGAGCAGTTCTTC	CASSSSFSSYNEQFF
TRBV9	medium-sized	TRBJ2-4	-	TGTGCCAGCAGCGTAGGACTAGCCAAAAACATTCAGTACTTC	CASSVGLAKNIQYF
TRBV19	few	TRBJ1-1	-	TGTGCCAGTAGTATAGGGATAAGTGAAGCTTTCTTT	CASSIGISEAFF
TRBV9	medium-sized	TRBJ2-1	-	TGTGCCAGCAGCTTCAGCGAGGGTGAGCAGTTCTTC	CASSFSEGEQFF
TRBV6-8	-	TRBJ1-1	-	TGTGCCAGCAGTGATGGGGTGATTGAGGAAGCTTTCTTT	CASSDGVIEEAFF
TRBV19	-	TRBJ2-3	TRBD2	TGTGCCAGTAGTAATTCAGCTAGCGGGAGGGCCAGGGTGGGCACAGATACGCAGTATTTT	CASSNSASGRARVGTDTQYF
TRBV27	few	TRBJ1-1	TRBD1	TGTGCCAGCAGAAGACAGGGCTTGGGCACTGAAGCTTTCTTT	CASRRQGLGTEAFF
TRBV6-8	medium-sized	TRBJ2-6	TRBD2	TGTGCCAGCAGTTACGGGGGGACTAGCGCCTCTGGGGCCAACGTCCTGACTTTC	CASSYGGTSASGANVLTF
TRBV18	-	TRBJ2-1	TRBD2	TGTGCCAGCTCCGCCGGGACTAGCGGGAAGGAAAGGCAGTTCTTC	CASSAGTSGKERQFF
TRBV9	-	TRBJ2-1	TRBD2	TGTGCCAGCAGCTTTCAATCCGGGACTAGCTCGTCATGGGAGCAGTTCTTC	CASSFQSGTSSSWEQFF
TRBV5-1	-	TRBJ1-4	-	TGCGCCAGCAGCCCCTCACCGGGGGGGGCTCATGAAAAACTGTTTTTT	CASSPSPGGAHEKLFF
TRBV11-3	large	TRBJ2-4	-	TGTGCCAGCAGTCAAATCTCGACAGCCAAAAACATTCAGTACTTC	CASSQISTAKNIQYF
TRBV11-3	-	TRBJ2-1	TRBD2	TGTGCCAGCAGCCCTCTAGCGGGAGGGGTTGATGAGCAGTTCTTC	CASSPLAGGVDEQFF
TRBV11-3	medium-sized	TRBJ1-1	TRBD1	TGTGCCAGCAGCCCGAGGACAGGGTGGAACACTGAAGCTTTCTTT	CASSPRTGWNTEAFF
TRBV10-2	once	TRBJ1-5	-	TGCGCCAGCCCCGGCGGGGCCCACAATCAGCCCCAGCATTTT	CASPGGAHNQPQHF